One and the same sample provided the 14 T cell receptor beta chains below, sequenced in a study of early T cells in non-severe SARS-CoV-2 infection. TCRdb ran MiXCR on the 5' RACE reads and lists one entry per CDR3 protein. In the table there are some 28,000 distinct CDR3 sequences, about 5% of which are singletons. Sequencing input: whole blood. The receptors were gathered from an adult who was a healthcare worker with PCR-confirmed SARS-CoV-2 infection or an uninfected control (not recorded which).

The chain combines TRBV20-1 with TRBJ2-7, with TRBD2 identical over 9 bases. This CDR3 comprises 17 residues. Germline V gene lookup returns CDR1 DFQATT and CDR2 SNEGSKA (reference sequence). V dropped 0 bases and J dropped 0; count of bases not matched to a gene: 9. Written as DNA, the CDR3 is TGCAGTGCTAGAGATTTGGCTAGCGGGGCTAGCTCCTACGAGCAGTACTTC. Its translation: CSARDLASGASSYEQYF.

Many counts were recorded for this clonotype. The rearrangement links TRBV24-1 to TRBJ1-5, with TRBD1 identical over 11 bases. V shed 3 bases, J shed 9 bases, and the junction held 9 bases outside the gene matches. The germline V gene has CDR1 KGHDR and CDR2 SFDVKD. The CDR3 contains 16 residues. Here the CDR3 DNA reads TGTGCCACCAGTGATAGTGGACAGGGGGCAAAGGGGCCCCAGCATTTT. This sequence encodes CATSDSGQGAKGPQHF.

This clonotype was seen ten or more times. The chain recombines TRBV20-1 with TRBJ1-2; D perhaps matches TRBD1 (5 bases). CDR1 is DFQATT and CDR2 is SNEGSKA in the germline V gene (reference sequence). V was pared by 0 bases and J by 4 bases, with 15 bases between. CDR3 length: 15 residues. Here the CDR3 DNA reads TGCAGTGCTAGAGATCCTAGACAGCTTAGCTATGGCTACACCTTC. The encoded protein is CSARDPRQLSYGYTF.

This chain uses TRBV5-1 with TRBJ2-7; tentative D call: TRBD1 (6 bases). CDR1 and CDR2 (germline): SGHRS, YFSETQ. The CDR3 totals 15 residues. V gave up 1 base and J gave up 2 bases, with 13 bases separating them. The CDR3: CASSLISTGPYEQYF. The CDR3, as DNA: TGCGCCAGCAGCTTGATCAGCACAGGGCCCTACGAGCAGTACTTC.

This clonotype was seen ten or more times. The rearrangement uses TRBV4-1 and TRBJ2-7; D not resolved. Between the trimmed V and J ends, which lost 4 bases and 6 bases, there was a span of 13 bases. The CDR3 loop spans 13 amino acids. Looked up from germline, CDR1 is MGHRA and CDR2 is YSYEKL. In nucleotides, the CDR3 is TGCGCCAGCAGCCCCGGATTATCTGGCGAGCAGTACTTC. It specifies CASSPGLSGEQYF.

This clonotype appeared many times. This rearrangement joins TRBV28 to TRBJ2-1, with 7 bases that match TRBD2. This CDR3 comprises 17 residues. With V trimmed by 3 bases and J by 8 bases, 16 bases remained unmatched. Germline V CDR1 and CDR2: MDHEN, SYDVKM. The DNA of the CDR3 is TGTGCCAGCAGTTTGGCCCAACCGGGAGGCTATAGGGATGAGCAGTTCTTC. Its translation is CASSLAQPGGYRDEQFF.

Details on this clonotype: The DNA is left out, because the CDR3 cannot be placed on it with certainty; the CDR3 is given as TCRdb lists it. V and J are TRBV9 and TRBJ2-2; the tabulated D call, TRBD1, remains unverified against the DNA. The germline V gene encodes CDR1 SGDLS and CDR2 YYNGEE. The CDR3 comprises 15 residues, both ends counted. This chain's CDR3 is CASSADRETPGSCFF.

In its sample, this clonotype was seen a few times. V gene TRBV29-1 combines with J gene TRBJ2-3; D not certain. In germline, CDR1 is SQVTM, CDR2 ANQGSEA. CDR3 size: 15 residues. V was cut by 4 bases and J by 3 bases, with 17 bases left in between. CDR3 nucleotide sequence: TGCAGCGTTGGGGGTTGGACGCCATCAACAGATACGCAGTATTTT. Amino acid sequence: CSVGGWTPSTDTQYF.

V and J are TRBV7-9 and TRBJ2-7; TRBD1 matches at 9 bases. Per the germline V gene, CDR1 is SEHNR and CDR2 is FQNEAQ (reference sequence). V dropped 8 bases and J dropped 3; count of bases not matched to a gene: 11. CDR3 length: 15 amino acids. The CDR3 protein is CASLPLDRGVYEQYF. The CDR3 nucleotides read TGTGCCAGCCTTCCGCTTGACAGGGGGGTCTACGAGCAGTACTTC.

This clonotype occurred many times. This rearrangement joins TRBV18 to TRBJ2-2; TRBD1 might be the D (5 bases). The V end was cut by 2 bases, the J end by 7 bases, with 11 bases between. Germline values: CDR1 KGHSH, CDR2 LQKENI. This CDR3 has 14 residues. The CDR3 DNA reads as TGTGCCAGCTCACCAGGGGCTGAGAGCGGGGAGCTGTTTTTT. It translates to CASSPGAESGELFF.

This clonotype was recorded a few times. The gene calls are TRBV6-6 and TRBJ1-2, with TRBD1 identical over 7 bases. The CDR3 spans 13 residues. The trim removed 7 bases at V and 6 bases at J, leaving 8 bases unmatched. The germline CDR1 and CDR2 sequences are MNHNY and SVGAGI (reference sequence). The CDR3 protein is CASNPDRENGYTF. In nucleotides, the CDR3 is TGTGCCAGCAACCCCGACAGGGAGAATGGCTACACCTTC.

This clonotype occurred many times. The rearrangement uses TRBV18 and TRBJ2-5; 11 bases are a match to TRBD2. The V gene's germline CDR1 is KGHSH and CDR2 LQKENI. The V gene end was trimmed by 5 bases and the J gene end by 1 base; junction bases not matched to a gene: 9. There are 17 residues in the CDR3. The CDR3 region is CASSAQTSGAIQETQYF. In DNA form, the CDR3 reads TGTGCCAGCTCAGCCCAGACTAGCGGGGCTATCCAAGAGACCCAGTACTTC.

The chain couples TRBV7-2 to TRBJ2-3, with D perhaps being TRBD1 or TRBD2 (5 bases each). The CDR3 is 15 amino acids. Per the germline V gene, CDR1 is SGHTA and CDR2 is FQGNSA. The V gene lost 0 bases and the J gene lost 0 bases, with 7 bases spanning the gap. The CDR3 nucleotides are TGTGCCAGCAGCTTAGCGAGGGGAAGCACAGATACGCAGTATTTT. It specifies CASSLARGSTDTQYF.

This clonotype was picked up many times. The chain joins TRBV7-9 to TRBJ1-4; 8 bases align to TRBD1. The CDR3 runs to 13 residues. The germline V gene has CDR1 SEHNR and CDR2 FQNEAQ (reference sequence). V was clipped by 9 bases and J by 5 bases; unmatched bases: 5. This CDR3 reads CARSTGANEKLFF. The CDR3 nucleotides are TGTGCCAGGTCGACAGGGGCAAATGAAAAACTGTTTTTT.